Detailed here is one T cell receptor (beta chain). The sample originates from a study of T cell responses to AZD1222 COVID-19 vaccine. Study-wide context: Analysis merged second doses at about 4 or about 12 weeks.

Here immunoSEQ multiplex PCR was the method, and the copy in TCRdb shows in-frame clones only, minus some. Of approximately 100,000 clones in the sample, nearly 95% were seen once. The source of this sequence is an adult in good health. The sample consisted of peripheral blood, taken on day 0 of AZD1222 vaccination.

CDR3 nucleotides: TGCGCCAGCAGCTTAGGGGAGGGCCCTTCCTACGAGCAGTACTTC. Translation gives CASSLGEGPSYEQYF. The V call is TRBV5-1, the J call TRBJ2-7; TRBD2 aligns across 7 bases. The length of the CDR3 is 15 residues. CDR1 SGHRS and CDR2 YFSETQ come from the germline V gene. The trim removed 2 bases at V and 1 base at J, leaving 6 bases unmatched.